Here is one TCR beta chain with its context. RNA amounts of about 0.45 to 1 ug underwent reverse transcription with random hexamers. It was immunoSEQ multiplex PCR that amplified TCR beta CDR3 across 54 Vbeta and 13 Jbeta. In TCRdb, the immunoSEQ multiplex PCR reads were re-called with MiXCR into one record per CDR3 protein. This table holds about 200,000 distinct CDR3 sequences, 95% found once. These data come from a study of CD8 T cells in Susac syndrome. The T cells that were sequenced for TCR beta were CD8+ and CD4+ cells from blood. There are 12 residues in the CDR3. The germline gives CDR1 DFQATT, CDR2 SNEGSKA (reference sequence). V lost 3 bases, J lost 8 bases, and 11 bases lay in between.

This chain uses TRBV20-1 with TRBJ2-1; D is ambiguous. Material: CD4+ T cells from PBMCs. The clonotype originates from a human donor with multiple sclerosis. The CDR3 sequence: CSASQLGDEQFF. In nucleotides, the CDR3 is TGCAGTGCTAGCCAGCTGGGCGATGAGCAGTTCTTC.